This T cell receptor beta chain was sequenced in a study of blood T cell repertoires in COVID-19. This clone was counted a few times. Source study methods: By means of reference gene primer amplification, nucleated cell counts were estimated. Clones were read by immunoSEQ multiplex PCR, and TCRdb kept only the in-frame ones, dropping some. Clonal size and the V and J genes are those of that table, whereas D and trimming came from the DNA. Altogether 140,000 or so clones are present, around 89% being singletons, with the ten largest covering about 2.5%. The CDR3 has 13 amino acids. With 8 bases removed from V and 2 bases from J, the gap between germline ends came to 10 bases. Germline assignment: CDR1 PRHDT and CDR2 FYEKMQ (reference sequence).

V usage is TRBV13 and J usage is TRBJ1-5; no clear D. The specimen sequenced was peripheral blood. This receptor was identified in a human donor with COVID-19, enrolled during active disease. The donor label of this sample is uncertain. The CDR3 region is CASSIAGNQPQHF. Written as DNA, the CDR3 is TGTGCCAGCTCGATCGCAGGCAATCAGCCCCAGCATTTT.